The 3 T cell receptor beta chains in this list originate from one sample, sequenced in a study of breast tumors, draining lymph nodes, adjacent tissues. Axillary draining lymph nodes of breast cancer patients supplied the node samples. MiXCR, run by TCRdb on the multiplex PCR reads, gives a single entry per CDR3 protein. The sample lists approximately 130,000 distinct CDR3 sequences, 21% occurring once. Sequences were obtained from axillary lymph node tissue. The origin of the receptors is a female donor with breast cancer. Some clones in this sample may be carry-over from other donors' samples.

The V gene is TRBV4-3, the J gene TRBJ1-2; D call uncertain. The CDR3 is 15 amino acids. With 0 bases removed from V and 3 bases from J, the gap between germline ends came to 11 bases. Germline lookup yields CDR1 LGHNA and CDR2 YSLEER. This CDR3 is CASSQDWGEDYGYTF. In DNA form, the CDR3 reads TGCGCCAGCAGCCAAGATTGGGGTGAGGACTATGGCTACACCTTC.

The sample holds many counts of this clonotype. The chain recombines TRBV2 with TRBJ2-7; maybe TRBD2 (5 bases). Germline-derived CDR1 and CDR2 are SNHLY and FYNNEI. Trimming stripped 7 bases from V and 2 bases from J, with 15 bases between. The CDR3 is 14 residues long. In DNA, the CDR3 is TGTGCCAGCACCCCGCGCGGGTATCCCTACGAGCAGTACTTC. This translates into CASTPRGYPYEQYF.

This clonotype was counted many times. The chain employs TRBV12-3 or TRBV12-4 and TRBJ2-2, with no clear D. V was shortened by 2 bases and J by 6 bases, with 10 bases between the two germline ends. The CDR3 is 14 residues long. CDR3 DNA: TGTGCCAGCAGTTTACAGGACGTTGCCGGGGAGCTGTTTTTT. Encoded protein: CASSLQDVAGELFF.